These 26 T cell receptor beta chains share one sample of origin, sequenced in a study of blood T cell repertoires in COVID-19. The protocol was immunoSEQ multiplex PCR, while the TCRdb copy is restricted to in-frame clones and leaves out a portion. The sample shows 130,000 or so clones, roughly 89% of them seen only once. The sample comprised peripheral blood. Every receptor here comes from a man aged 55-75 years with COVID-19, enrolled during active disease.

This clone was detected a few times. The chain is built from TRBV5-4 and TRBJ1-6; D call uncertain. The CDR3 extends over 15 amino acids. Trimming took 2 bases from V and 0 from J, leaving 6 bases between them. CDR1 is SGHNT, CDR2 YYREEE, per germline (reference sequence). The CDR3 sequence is CASSFGSSYNSPLHF. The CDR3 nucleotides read TGTGCCAGCAGCTTTGGCAGCTCCTATAATTCACCCCTCCACTTT.

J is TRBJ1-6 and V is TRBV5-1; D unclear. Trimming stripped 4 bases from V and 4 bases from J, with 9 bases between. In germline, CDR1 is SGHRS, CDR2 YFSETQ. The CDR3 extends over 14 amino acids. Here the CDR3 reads CASSISGYNSPLHF. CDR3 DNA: TGCGCCAGCAGCATATCAGGATATAATTCACCCCTCCACTTT. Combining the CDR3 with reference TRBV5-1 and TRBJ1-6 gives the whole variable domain KAGVTQTPRYLIKTRGQQVTLSCSPISGHRSVSWYQQTPGQGLQFLFEYFSETQRNKGNFPGRFSGRQFSNSRSEMNVSTLELGDSALYLCASSISGYNSPLHFGNGTRLTVT.

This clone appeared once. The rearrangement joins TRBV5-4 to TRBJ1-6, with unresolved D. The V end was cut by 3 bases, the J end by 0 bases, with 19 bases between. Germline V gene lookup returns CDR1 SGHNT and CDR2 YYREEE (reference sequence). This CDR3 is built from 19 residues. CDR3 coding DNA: TGTGCCAGCAGCTCGAGGGTACGAGGGTCCAGCTCCTATAATTCACCCCTCCACTTT. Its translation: CASSSRVRGSSSYNSPLHF.

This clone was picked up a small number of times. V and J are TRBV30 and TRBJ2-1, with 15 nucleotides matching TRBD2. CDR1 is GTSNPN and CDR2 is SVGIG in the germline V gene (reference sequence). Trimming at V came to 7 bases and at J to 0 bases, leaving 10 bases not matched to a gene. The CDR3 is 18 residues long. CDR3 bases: TGTGCCTTCCTAGGTGGACTAGCGGGGGGGACCTCCTACAATGAGCAGTTCTTC. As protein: CAFLGGLAGGTSYNEQFF. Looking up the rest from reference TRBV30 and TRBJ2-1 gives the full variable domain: SQTIHQWPATLVQPVGSPLSLECTVEGTSNPNLYWYRQAAGRGLQLLFYSVGIGQISSEVPQNLSASRPQDRQFILSSKKLLLSDSGFYLCAFLGGLAGGTSYNEQFFGPGTRLTVL.

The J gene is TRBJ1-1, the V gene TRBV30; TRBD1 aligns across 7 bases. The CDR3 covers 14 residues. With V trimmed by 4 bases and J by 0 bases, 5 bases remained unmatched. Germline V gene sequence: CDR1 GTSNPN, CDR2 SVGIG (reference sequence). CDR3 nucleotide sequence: TGTGCCTGGACTACGGGACAGCTGAACACTGAAGCTTTCTTT. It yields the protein CAWTTGQLNTEAFF. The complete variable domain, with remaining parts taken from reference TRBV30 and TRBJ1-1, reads SQTIHQWPATLVQPVGSPLSLECTVEGTSNPNLYWYRQAAGRGLQLLFYSVGIGQISSEVPQNLSASRPQDRQFILSSKKLLLSDSGFYLCAWTTGQLNTEAFFGQGTRLTVV.

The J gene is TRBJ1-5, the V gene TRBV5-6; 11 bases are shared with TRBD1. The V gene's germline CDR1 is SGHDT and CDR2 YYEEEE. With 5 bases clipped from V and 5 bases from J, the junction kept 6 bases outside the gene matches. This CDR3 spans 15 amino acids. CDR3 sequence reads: CASSGGQGGDQPQHF. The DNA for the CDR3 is TGTGCCAGCAGTGGGGGACAGGGGGGTGATCAGCCCCAGCATTTT.

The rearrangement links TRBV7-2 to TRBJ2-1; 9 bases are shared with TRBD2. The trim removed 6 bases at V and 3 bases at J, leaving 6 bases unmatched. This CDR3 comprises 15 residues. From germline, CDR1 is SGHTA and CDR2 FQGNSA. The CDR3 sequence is CASSLLAGIYNEQFF. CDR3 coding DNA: TGTGCCAGCAGTCTCCTAGCGGGGATCTACAATGAGCAGTTCTTC.

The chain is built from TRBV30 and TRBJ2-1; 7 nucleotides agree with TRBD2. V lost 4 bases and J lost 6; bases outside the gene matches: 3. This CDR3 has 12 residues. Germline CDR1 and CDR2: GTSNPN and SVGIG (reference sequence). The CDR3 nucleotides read TGTGCCTGGACCCGGACTAGCAATGAGCAGTTCTTC. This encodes CAWTRTSNEQFF.

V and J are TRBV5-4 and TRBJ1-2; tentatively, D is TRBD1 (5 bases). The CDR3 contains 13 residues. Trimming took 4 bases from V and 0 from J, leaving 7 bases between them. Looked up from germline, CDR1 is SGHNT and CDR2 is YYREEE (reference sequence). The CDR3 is CASSTRANYGYTF. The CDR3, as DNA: TGTGCCAGCAGCACCAGGGCTAACTATGGCTACACCTTC.

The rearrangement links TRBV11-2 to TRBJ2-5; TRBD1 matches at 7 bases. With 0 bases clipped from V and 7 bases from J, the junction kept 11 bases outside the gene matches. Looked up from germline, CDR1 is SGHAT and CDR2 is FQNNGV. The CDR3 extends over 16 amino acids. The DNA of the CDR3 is TGTGCCAGCAGCTTAGAGCGGCGACAGGGATTTGGGACCCAGTACTTC. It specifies CASSLERRQGFGTQYF.

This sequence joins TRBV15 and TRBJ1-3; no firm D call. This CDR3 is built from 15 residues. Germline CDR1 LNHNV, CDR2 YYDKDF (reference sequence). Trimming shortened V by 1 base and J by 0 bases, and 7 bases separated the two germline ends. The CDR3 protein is CATSRGGGSGNTIYF. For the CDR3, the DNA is TGTGCCACCAGCAGAGGGGGAGGCTCTGGAAACACCATATATTTT.

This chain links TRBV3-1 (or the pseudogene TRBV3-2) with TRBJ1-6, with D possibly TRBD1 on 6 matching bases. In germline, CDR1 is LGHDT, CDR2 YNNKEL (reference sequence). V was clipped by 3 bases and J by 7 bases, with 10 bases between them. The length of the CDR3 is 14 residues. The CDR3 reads CASSQQGTNSPLHF. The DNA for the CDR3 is TGTGCCAGCAGCCAGCAGGGGACGAATTCACCCCTCCACTTT.

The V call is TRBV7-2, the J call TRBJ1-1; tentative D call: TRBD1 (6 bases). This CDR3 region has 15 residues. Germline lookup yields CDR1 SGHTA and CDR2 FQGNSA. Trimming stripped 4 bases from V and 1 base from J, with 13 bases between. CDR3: CASSSQGFRNTEAFF. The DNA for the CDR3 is TGTGCCAGCAGCTCCCAGGGGTTCAGGAACACTGAAGCTTTCTTT.

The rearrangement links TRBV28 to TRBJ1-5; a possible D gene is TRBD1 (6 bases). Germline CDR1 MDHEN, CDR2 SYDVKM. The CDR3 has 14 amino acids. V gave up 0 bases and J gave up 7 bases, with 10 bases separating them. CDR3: CASSLWDSGQPQHF. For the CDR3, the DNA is TGTGCCAGCAGTTTATGGGACAGTGGCCAGCCCCAGCATTTT.

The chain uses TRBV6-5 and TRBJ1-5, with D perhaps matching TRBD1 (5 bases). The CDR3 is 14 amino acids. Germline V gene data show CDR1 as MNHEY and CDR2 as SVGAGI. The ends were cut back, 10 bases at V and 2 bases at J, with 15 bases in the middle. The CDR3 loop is CAIMQGTGNQPQHF. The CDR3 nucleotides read TGTGCCATCATGCAGGGTACGGGCAATCAGCCCCAGCATTTT.

The CDR3 here is CASSLGGQINEKLFF. CDR3 nucleotides: TGCGCCAGCAGCTTGGGGGGACAGATTAATGAAAAACTGTTTTTT. The rearrangement uses TRBV5-1 and TRBJ1-4; TRBD1 matches 7 bases. The trim removed 0 bases at V and 4 bases at J, leaving 3 bases unmatched. The CDR3 contains 15 residues. CDR1 is SGHRS, CDR2 YFSETQ, per germline.

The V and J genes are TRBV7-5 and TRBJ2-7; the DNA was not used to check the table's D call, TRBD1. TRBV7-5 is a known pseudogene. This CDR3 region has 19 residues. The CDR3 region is CARSLALHQTGTRAYEQYF. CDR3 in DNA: TGTGCCAGAAGCTTAGCACTACACCAAACAGGGACGAGGGCCTACGAGCAGTACTTC.

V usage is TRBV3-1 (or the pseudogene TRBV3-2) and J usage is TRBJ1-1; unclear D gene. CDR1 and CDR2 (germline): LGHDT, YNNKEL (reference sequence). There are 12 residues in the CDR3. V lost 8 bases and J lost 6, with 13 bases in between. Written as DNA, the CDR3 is TGTGCCAGCGGAGTCCTGGCAGCTGAAGCTTTCTTT. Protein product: CASGVLAAEAFF.

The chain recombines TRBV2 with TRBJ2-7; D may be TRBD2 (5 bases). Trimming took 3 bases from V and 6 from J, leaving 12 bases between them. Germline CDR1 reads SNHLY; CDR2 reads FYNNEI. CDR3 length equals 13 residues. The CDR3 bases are TGTGCCAGCAGTGACGGCTGGGCGGGCGAGCAGTACTTC. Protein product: CASSDGWAGEQYF.

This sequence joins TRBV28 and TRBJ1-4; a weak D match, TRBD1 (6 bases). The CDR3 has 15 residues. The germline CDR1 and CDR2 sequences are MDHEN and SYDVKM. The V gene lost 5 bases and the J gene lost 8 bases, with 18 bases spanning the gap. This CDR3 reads CASSRGGRGREKLFF. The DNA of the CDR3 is TGTGCCAGCAGTCGGGGCGGCAGGGGAAGGGAAAAACTGTTTTTT.

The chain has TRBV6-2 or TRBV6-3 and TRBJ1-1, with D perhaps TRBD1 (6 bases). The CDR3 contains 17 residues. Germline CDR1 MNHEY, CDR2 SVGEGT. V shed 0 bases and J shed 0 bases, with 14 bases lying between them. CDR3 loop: CASSYSIRDTVNTEAFF. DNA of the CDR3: TGTGCCAGCAGTTACTCTATCCGGGACACCGTGAACACTGAAGCTTTCTTT.

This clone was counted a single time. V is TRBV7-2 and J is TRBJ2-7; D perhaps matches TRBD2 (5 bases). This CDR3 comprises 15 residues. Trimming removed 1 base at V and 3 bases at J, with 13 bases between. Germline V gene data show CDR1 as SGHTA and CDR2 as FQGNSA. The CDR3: CASSLDSEAVYEQYF. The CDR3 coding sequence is TGTGCCAGCAGCTTAGATTCGGAGGCGGTCTACGAGCAGTACTTC.

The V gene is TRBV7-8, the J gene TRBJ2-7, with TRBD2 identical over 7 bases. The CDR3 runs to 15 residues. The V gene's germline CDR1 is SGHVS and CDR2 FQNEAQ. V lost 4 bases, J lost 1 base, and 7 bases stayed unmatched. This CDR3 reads CASSSREGRSYEQYF. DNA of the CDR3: TGTGCCAGCAGCTCTAGGGAGGGAAGGTCCTACGAGCAGTACTTC.

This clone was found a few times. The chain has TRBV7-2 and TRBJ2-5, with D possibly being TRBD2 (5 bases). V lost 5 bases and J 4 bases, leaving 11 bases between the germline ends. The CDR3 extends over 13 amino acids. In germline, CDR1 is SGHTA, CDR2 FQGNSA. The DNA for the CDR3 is TGTGCCAGCAGCCGTCGACTAACAGAGACCCAGTACTTC. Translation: CASSRRLTETQYF. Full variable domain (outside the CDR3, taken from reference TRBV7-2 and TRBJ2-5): GAGVSQSPSNKVTEKGKDVELRCDPISGHTALYWYRQSLGQGLEFLIYFQGNSAPDKSGLPSDRFSAERTGGSVSTLTIQRTQQEDSAVYLCASSRRLTETQYFGPGTRLLVL.

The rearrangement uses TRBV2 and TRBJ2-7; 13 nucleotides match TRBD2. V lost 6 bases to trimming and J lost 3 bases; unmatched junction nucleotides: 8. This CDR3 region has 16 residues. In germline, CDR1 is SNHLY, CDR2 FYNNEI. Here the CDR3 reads CASREGLAGSYYEQYF. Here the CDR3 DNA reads TGTGCCAGCAGGGAGGGACTAGCGGGGTCGTACTACGAGCAGTACTTC.

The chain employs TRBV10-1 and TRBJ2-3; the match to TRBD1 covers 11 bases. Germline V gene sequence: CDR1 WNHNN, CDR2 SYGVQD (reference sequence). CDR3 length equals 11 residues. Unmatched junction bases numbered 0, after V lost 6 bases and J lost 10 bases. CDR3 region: CASRGQGAQYF. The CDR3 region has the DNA TGCGCCAGCAGGGGACAGGGGGCGCAGTATTTT.